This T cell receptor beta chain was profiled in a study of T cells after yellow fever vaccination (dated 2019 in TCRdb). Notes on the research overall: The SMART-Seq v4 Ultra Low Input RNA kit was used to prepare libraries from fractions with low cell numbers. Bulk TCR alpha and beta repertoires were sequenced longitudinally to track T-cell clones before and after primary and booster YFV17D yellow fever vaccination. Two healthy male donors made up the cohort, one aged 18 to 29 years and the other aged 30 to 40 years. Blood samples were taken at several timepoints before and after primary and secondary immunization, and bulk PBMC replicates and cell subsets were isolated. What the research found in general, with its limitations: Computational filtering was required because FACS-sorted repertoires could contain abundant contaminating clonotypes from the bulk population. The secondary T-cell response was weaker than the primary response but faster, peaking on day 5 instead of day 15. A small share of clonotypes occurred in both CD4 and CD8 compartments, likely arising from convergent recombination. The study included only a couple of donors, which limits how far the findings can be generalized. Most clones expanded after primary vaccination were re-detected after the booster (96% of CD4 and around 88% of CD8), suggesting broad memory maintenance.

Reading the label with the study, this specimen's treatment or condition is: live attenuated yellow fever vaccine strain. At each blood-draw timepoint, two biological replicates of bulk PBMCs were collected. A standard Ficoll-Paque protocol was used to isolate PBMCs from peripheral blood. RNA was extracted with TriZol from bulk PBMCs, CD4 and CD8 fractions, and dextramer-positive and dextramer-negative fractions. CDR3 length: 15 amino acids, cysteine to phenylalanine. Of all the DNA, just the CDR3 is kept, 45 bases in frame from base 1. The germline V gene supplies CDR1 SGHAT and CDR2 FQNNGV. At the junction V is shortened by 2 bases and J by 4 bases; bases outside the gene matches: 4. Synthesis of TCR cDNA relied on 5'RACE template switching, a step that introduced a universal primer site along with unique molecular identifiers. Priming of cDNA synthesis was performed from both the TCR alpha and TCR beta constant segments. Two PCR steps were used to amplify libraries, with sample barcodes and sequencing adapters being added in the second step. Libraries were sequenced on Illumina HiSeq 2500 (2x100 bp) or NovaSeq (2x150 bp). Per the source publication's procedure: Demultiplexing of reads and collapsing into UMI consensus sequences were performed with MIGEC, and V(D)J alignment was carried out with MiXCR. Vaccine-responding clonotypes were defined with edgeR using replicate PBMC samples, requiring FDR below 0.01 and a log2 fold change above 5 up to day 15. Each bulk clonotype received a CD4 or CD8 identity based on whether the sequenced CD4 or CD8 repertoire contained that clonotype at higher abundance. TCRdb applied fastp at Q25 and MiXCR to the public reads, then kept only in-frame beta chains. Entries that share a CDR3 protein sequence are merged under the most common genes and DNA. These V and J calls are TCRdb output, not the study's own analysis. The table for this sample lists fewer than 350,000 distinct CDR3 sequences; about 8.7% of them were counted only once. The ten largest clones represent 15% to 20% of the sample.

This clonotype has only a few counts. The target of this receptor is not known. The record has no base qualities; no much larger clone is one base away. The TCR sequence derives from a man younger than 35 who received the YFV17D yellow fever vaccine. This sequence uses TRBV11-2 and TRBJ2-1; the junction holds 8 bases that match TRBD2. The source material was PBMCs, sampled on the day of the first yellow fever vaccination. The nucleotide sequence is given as TGTGCCAGCAGCTTACGTAGCGGGGATTACAATGAGCAGTTCTTC. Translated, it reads CASSLRSGDYNEQFF.